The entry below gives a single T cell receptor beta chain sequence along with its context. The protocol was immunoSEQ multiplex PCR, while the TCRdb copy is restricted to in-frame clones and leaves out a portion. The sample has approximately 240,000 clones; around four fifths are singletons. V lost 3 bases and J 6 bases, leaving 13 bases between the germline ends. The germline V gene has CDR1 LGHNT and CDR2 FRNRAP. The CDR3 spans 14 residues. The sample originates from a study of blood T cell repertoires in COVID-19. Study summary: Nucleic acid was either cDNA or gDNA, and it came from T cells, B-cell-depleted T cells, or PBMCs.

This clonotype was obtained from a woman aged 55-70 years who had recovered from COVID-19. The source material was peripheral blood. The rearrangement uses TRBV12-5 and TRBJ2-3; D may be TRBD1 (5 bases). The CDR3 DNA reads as TGTGCTAGTGGTTTAAGGGGAATTTTTGATACGCAGTATTTT. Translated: CASGLRGIFDTQYF.